Each of the 29 T cell receptor beta chains below was sequenced from the same sample in a study of T cell repertoires in cytomegalovirus infection. TCRdb processed the reads anew with MiXCR; each CDR3 protein has one entry. The sample gives 90,000 to 130,000 distinct CDR3 sequences, around a tenth of which show up once; 25% to 40% is in the top ten. For these TCRs, the target antigens are not known. The sequencing sample was made of PBMCs, sequenced either directly or after in vitro stimulation (not recorded which). Receptors were obtained from a human donor in good health (CMV status not recorded). Some clones in this sample may be carry-over from other donors' samples.

This clonotype was picked up many times. V gene TRBV7-8 combines with J gene TRBJ2-1; TRBD1 might be the D (5 bases). Germline CDR1 and CDR2: SGHVS and FQNEAQ. The CDR3 totals 15 residues. Trimming stripped 2 bases from V and 13 bases from J, with 21 bases between. CDR3 in amino acids: CASSLIRHTGAKQFF. In DNA, the CDR3 is TGTGCCAGCAGCTTAATACGTCACACTGGGGCTAAACAGTTCTTC.

This clonotype was counted at least ten times. V and J are TRBV27 and TRBJ2-5, with 8 bases lining up with TRBD1. Germline CDR1 is MNHEY and CDR2 is SMNVEV (reference sequence). The CDR3 consists of 16 residues. The V and J ends lost 6 bases and 2 bases, in that order; junction bases with no gene match: 11. The CDR3 sequence is CASSSLRDRKQETQYF. In DNA, the CDR3 is TGTGCCAGCAGCTCCCTCCGGGACAGGAAACAAGAGACCCAGTACTTC.

The V and J genes are TRBV6-2 or TRBV6-3 and TRBJ2-2; possibly TRBD2 for D (5 bases). The CDR3 is 13 amino acids. Trimming removed 5 bases from V and 1 base from J, with 5 bases in between. The germline V gene encodes CDR1 MNHEY and CDR2 SVGEGT. Here the CDR3 reads CASSEGNTGELFF. The CDR3 coding sequence is TGTGCCAGCAGTGAGGGGAACACCGGGGAGCTGTTTTTT.

The gene calls are TRBV19 and TRBJ1-6, with TRBD1 identical over 8 bases. Germline V CDR1 and CDR2: LNHDA, SQIVND (reference sequence). This CDR3 has 13 residues. The V and J ends lost 9 bases and 8 bases, in that order; junction bases with no gene match: 6. The CDR3 nucleotides read TGTGCCAGCAAGGACAGGGTTGATTCACCCCTCCACTTT. Protein product: CASKDRVDSPLHF.

This clonotype was observed a handful of times. The chain joins TRBV7-9 to TRBJ1-1, with D hard to call. Trimming stripped 5 bases from V and 2 bases from J, with 12 bases between. This CDR3 contains 14 residues. Germline CDR1 reads SEHNR; CDR2 reads FQNEAQ (reference sequence). The CDR3, as DNA: TGTGCCAGCAGCATTACACGGAGTAACACTGAAGCTTTCTTT. Protein: CASSITRSNTEAFF.

This chain links TRBV19 with TRBJ2-5, with a tentative D call TRBD2 (5 bases). The CDR3 is 14 amino acids. Between the trimmed V and J ends, which lost 2 bases and 5 bases, there was a span of 12 bases. Per the germline V gene, CDR1 is LNHDA and CDR2 is SQIVND (reference sequence). The CDR3 is CASSIRGMGETQYF. In DNA form, the CDR3 reads TGTGCCAGTAGTATACGAGGGATGGGGGAGACCCAGTACTTC. Full variable domain (outside the CDR3, taken from reference TRBV19 and TRBJ2-5): DGGITQSPKYLFRKEGQNVTLSCEQNLNHDAMYWYRQDPGQGLRLIYYSQIVNDFQKGDIAEGYSVSREKKESFPLTVTSAQKNPTAFYLCASSIRGMGETQYFGPGTRLLVL.

Ten or more counts support this clonotype. The chain couples TRBV12-3 or TRBV12-4 to TRBJ2-1; the D call may be TRBD1 or TRBD2 (5 bases each). The CDR3 runs to 16 residues. V lost 2 bases, J lost 1 base, and 12 bases lay in between. This chain's CDR3 is CASSLSGALSYNEQFF. CDR3 bases: TGTGCCAGCAGTTTATCCGGGGCCCTTTCCTACAATGAGCAGTTCTTC.

This clonotype was recorded a few times. The V and J genes are TRBV6-2 or TRBV6-3 and TRBJ2-7; 9 bases align to TRBD1. J lost 2 bases, V lost 7 bases, and 6 bases had no gene match. Germline V gives CDR1 MNHEY, CDR2 SVGEGT. The CDR3 contains 14 residues. CDR3 DNA sequence: TGTGCCAGCACGACGGGACAGGGAACCTACGAGCAGTACGTC. Translated, it gives CASTTGQGTYEQYV.

This clonotype showed up many times. CDR3 sequence (DNA): TGTGCCATCAGTGGGGATTTTAGCACAGATACGCAGTATTTT. It codes for CAISGDFSTDTQYF. This sequence joins TRBV10-3 and TRBJ2-3; D is undetermined. The CDR3 totals 14 residues. Looked up from germline, CDR1 is ENHRY and CDR2 is SYGVKD. V lost 4 bases, J lost 0 bases, and 8 bases lay in between.

V usage is TRBV6-6 and J usage is TRBJ2-3, with 7 bases aligning to TRBD2. Germline trimming cut 8 bases from V and 2 bases from J; bases unmatched to any gene: 16. The CDR3 totals 17 residues. Germline V CDR1 and CDR2: MNHNY, SVGAGI (reference sequence). CDR3 bases: TGTGCCAGCTCAAGCGGCCTGCGGGAGAGAGTCACAGATACGCAGTATTTT. Its translation is CASSSGLRERVTDTQYF.

The sample holds many counts of this clonotype. This rearrangement joins TRBV7-2 to TRBJ2-5; possibly TRBD2 for D (6 bases). The CDR3 runs 15 residues. The V end was cut by 1 base, the J end by 2 bases, with 11 bases between. The germline V gene encodes CDR1 SGHTA and CDR2 FQGNSA. CDR3 DNA sequence: TGTGCCAGCAGCTTAGACGGGAGAAGTCAAGAGACCCAGTACTTC. As protein: CASSLDGRSQETQYF. Using reference TRBV7-2 and TRBJ2-5 for the parts outside the CDR3, the full variable domain is GAGVSQSPSNKVTEKGKDVELRCDPISGHTALYWYRQSLGQGLEFLIYFQGNSAPDKSGLPSDRFSAERTGGSVSTLTIQRTQQEDSAVYLCASSLDGRSQETQYFGPGTRLLVL.

At least ten counts were recorded for this clonotype. This chain joins TRBV6-1 and TRBJ2-1; D is perhaps TRBD2 (6 bases). From germline, CDR1 is MNHNS and CDR2 SASEGT. Trimming removed 6 bases from V and 6 bases from J, with 15 bases in between. This CDR3 contains 14 residues. CDR3 in amino acids: CASSLREITNEQFF. For the CDR3, the DNA is TGTGCCAGCAGCCTCCGGGAGATCACCAATGAGCAGTTCTTC.

This clonotype was seen at least ten times. The rearrangement uses TRBV27 and TRBJ2-7; 7 positions agree with TRBD1. The V segment lost 3 bases and the J segment 3 bases; nucleotides outside the gene matches: 8. CDR1 and CDR2 from the germline V gene are MNHEY and SMNVEV (reference sequence). The CDR3 is 15 residues long. The CDR3 coding sequence is TGTGCCAGCAGTTTCACAGGGGTGCAAATCTACGAGCAGTACTTC. Translation gives CASSFTGVQIYEQYF.

The sample holds many counts of this clonotype. The V call is TRBV7-2, the J call TRBJ2-1; 11 bases agree with TRBD2. Per germline, CDR1 SGHTA and CDR2 FQGNSA. V lost 5 bases and J lost 5; bases outside the gene matches: 8. The CDR3 covers 16 residues. CDR3 DNA: TGTGCCAGCAGCCGTGGACTAGCGGGCCAGCACAATGAGCAGTTCTTC. Its translation: CASSRGLAGQHNEQFF.

This clonotype is a singleton in its sample. The gene calls are TRBV6-1 and TRBJ1-5; TRBD1 matches 8 bases. This CDR3 comprises 13 residues. Germline values: CDR1 MNHNS, CDR2 SASEGT. Trimming at V came to 5 bases and at J to 7 bases, leaving 4 bases not matched to a gene. DNA of the CDR3: TGTGCCAGCAGTTACGACAGGGGCCAGCCCCAGCATTTT. This sequence encodes CASSYDRGQPQHF.

This clonotype has a count of ten or more. One junction end does not reproduce the germline sequence, and a read error may be involved. This sequence joins TRBV10-3 and TRBJ1-1, with a possible D match to TRBD1 (5 bases). The CDR3 sequence is 10 residues long. Germline loops: CDR1 ENHRY, CDR2 SYGVKD. This chain's CDR3 is CAIFAGTVSF. In DNA, the CDR3 is TGTGCCATCTTCGCAGGGACGGTCAGCTTT.

As regards this clonotype: Its ends do not fully match the called genes, so a read error is possible. The V call is TRBV7-4, the J call TRBJ1-1; D unclear. Germline CDR1 reads SGHVT; CDR2 reads SQSDAQ. The CDR3 spans 13 residues. CDR3 residues: CASSPLSLTQAFF. CDR3 DNA sequence: TGTGCCAGCAGCCCCCTTAGTCTCACTCAAGCTTTCTTT. The full variable domain, with the rest looked up from reference TRBV7-4 and TRBJ1-1, is GAGVSQSPRYKVAKRGRDVALRCDSISGHVTLYWYRQTLGQGSEVLTYSQSDAQRDKSGRPSGRFSAERPERSVSTLKIQRTEQGDSAVYLCASSPLSLTQAFFGQGTRLTVV.

There are a few counts of this clonotype. This chain joins TRBV12-3 or TRBV12-4 and TRBJ1-1; no clear D. Trimming shortened V by 6 bases and J by 1 base, and 12 bases separated the two germline ends. The CDR3 totals 14 residues. The CDR3 coding sequence is TGTGCCAGCAGCCCTCCCCGACAGAACACTGAAGCTTTCTTT. The encoded protein is CASSPPRQNTEAFF.

This clonotype was seen ten or more times. V usage is TRBV27 and J usage is TRBJ2-3, with D possibly TRBD2 on 5 matching bases. The CDR3 totals 16 residues. With 6 bases removed from V and 2 bases from J, the gap between germline ends came to 18 bases. Per germline, CDR1 MNHEY and CDR2 SMNVEV (reference sequence). CDR3 sequence: CASRGEGEFFTDTQYF. CDR3 DNA: TGTGCCAGCAGGGGAGAAGGAGAGTTCTTCACAGATACGCAGTATTTT.

V gene TRBV12-3 or TRBV12-4 combines with J gene TRBJ2-7; D gene uncertain. With 2 bases removed from V and 2 bases from J, the gap between germline ends came to 7 bases. The CDR3 sequence is 13 residues long. CDR3: CASSLTTTYEQYV. The CDR3 bases are TGTGCCAGCAGTTTAACAACCACCTACGAGCAGTACGTC.

This clonotype has just a few counts. This CDR3 reads CSAVDVPGRTGELFF. The CDR3 nucleotides are TGCAGTGCCGTAGATGTCCCAGGGAGGACCGGGGAGCTGTTTTTT. The chain joins TRBV20-1 to TRBJ2-2, with TRBD2 as a possible D gene (6 bases). CDR1 and CDR2 from the germline V gene are DFQATT and SNEGSKA (reference sequence). Trimming pared 6 bases from V and 5 bases from J, leaving 19 bases between. CDR3 length: 15 amino acids.

This clonotype was counted only a few times. The chain carries TRBV24-1 and TRBJ2-2, with 10 bases that match TRBD2. Germline values: CDR1 KGHDR, CDR2 SFDVKD. J was trimmed by 5 bases and V by 3 bases; bases with no gene match: 2. The CDR3 totals 15 residues. The CDR3 spells CATSDIAGGTGELFF. CDR3 nucleotides: TGTGCCACCAGTGATATAGCGGGAGGAACCGGGGAGCTGTTTTTT.

The table lists this clonotype with a few counts. This chain joins TRBV19 and TRBJ1-5; perhaps TRBD1 as D (6 bases). Looked up from germline, CDR1 is LNHDA and CDR2 is SQIVND (reference sequence). V was shortened by 3 bases and J by 2 bases, with 11 bases between the two germline ends. This CDR3 contains 15 residues. Here the CDR3 reads CASSIEGVGNQPQHF. CDR3 sequence (DNA): TGTGCCAGTAGTATTGAGGGGGTAGGCAATCAGCCCCAGCATTTT.

This clonotype was detected ten times or more. The rearrangement uses TRBV7-2 and TRBJ2-1, with 11 bases aligning to TRBD2. V gave up 6 bases and J gave up 6 bases; unmatched junction bases: 7. The CDR3 length is 15 residues. Germline V gene data show CDR1 as SGHTA and CDR2 as FQGNSA. The CDR3 DNA reads as TGTGCCAGCAGACCCCGACTAGCGGGAAGCAATGAGCAGTTCTTC. Translation: CASRPRLAGSNEQFF.

This clonotype was seen only a few times. The V gene is TRBV12-3 or TRBV12-4, the J gene TRBJ1-1; 10 nucleotides agree with TRBD1. The trim removed 5 bases at V and 5 bases at J, leaving 8 bases unmatched. This CDR3 region has 15 residues. The CDR3 here is CASSHQTGGRTEAFF. The CDR3 nucleotides read TGTGCCAGCAGTCACCAGACAGGGGGCCGGACTGAAGCTTTCTTT.

This clonotype was counted only a few times. This chain joins TRBV13 and TRBJ2-1, with a possible D match to TRBD2 (6 bases). This CDR3 spans 14 amino acids. Trimming stripped 6 bases from V and 1 base from J, with 10 bases between. Germline V CDR1 and CDR2: PRHDT, FYEKMQ (reference sequence). The CDR3 DNA reads as TGTGCCAGCAGGGCTAGCGAGTCCTACAATGAGCAGTTCTTC. Amino acid sequence: CASRASESYNEQFF.

V usage is TRBV7-2 and J usage is TRBJ1-1, with D possibly TRBD1 on 6 matching bases. Germline-derived CDR1 and CDR2 are SGHTA and FQGNSA. Trimming left V 5 bases short and J 7 bases short, with 14 bases between. The CDR3 covers 13 residues. For the CDR3, the DNA is TGTGCCAGCAGCCAAGTGGGGGGCCTTGAAGCTTTCTTT. Translation: CASSQVGGLEAFF.

The chain recombines TRBV10-3 with TRBJ2-5; no reliable D call. CDR1 is ENHRY, CDR2 SYGVKD, per germline. This CDR3 has 12 residues. V was pared by 5 bases and J by 4 bases, with 8 bases between. CDR3 nucleotides: TGTGCCATCAGTCCGAGTGGAGAGACCCAGTACTTC. Translation gives CAISPSGETQYF.

There are a few counts of this clonotype. The V and J genes are TRBV7-2 and TRBJ1-2; D is ambiguous. Trimming took 1 base from V and 0 from J, leaving 6 bases between them. This CDR3 has 14 amino acids. CDR1 and CDR2 from the germline V gene are SGHTA and FQGNSA. The CDR3 here is CASSLDNSNYGYTF. The CDR3, as DNA: TGTGCCAGCAGCTTAGACAACTCTAACTATGGCTACACCTTC.